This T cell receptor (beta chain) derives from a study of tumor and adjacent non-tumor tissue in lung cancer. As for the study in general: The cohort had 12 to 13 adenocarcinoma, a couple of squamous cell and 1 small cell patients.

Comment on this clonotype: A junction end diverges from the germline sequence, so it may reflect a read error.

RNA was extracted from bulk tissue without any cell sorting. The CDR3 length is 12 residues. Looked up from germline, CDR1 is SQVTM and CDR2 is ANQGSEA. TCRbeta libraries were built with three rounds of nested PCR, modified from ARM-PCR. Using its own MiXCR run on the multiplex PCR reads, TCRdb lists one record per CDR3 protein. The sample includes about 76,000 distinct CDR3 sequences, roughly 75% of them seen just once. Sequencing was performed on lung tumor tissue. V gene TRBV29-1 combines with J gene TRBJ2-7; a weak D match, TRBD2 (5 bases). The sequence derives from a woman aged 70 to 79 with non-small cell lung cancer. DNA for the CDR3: TGCAGCGTTGCGGGGAGTATCTACGAGCAATACTTC. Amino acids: CSVAGSIYEQYF.